These 31 T cell receptor beta chains were all obtained from the same sample, sequenced in a study of T-cell reconstitution after alpha-beta-depleted transplantation in children. Unique molecular identifiers tagged the TCRbeta library. TCRdb reanalysed the PCR reads using MiXCR and keeps one entry per CDR3 protein. The sample has about 350,000 distinct CDR3 sequences, about 14% seen once. Source: PBMCs, taken from the stem cell graft. Receptors originate from a human donor who donated a stem cell graft to a child with Fanconi anemia.

Written as DNA, the CDR3 is TGTGCCAGCTCAGAGGGCGTTGGCGAGACCCAGTACTTC. Translation gives CASSEGVGETQYF. The gene calls are TRBV18 and TRBJ2-5; D is possibly TRBD2 (5 bases). This CDR3 has 13 residues. The V gene's germline CDR1 is KGHSH and CDR2 LQKENI. V was clipped by 5 bases and J by 5 bases, with 12 bases between them.

Ten or more counts support this clonotype. CDR3 loop: CASSPPEAPYGYTF. DNA of the CDR3: TGTGCCAGCAGTCCTCCTGAGGCTCCTTATGGCTACACCTTC. The chain joins TRBV6-2 or TRBV6-3 to TRBJ1-2; D remains ambiguous. Germline V CDR1 and CDR2: MNHEY, SVGEGT. The CDR3 length is 14 residues. Trimming shortened V by 5 bases and J by 5 bases, and 15 bases separated the two germline ends.

The table lists this clonotype with a few counts. This chain joins TRBV2 and TRBJ2-1, with 8 bases matching TRBD2. V shed 5 bases, J shed 10 bases, and the junction held 13 bases outside the gene matches. CDR1 is SNHLY, CDR2 FYNNEI, per germline. This CDR3 contains 15 residues. The CDR3 sequence is CASSRTTGGPREQFF. CDR3 DNA: TGTGCCAGCAGTCGAACGACGGGGGGGCCGCGGGAGCAGTTCTTC.

This clonotype was seen at least ten times. This chain uses TRBV7-2 with TRBJ1-6; 7 bases match TRBD1. This CDR3 has 17 amino acids. Unmatched junction bases numbered 13, after V lost 0 bases and J lost 11 bases. Germline-derived CDR1 and CDR2 are SGHTA and FQGNSA. The CDR3 DNA follows: TGTGCCAGCAGCTTAGCGGACAGGATCACGGCGATACCACCCCTCCACTTT. Its translation: CASSLADRITAIPPLHF.

This clonotype was observed a handful of times. The chain has TRBV10-2 and TRBJ2-1; D not certain. Deletions cut 5 bases from V and 0 bases from J, with 14 bases between. Germline CDR1 is WSHSY and CDR2 is SAAADI. The CDR3 has 16 residues. The CDR3: CASSLTDVSSYNEQFF. CDR3 coding DNA: TGCGCCAGCAGTCTTACTGACGTGAGCTCCTACAATGAGCAGTTCTTC.

The rearrangement links TRBV2 to TRBJ2-1, with TRBD2 matching over 11 bases. In germline, CDR1 is SNHLY, CDR2 FYNNEI. V shed 6 bases and J 7 bases; nucleotides not matched to a gene: 5. The CDR3 spans 14 residues. Here the CDR3 reads CASSTGTSGNEQFF. The CDR3 coding sequence is TGTGCCAGCAGCACCGGGACTAGCGGAAATGAGCAGTTCTTC. The variable domain in full, completed from reference TRBV2 and TRBJ2-1, reads EPEVTQTPSHQVTQMGQEVILRCVPISNHLYFYWYRQILGQKVEFLVSFYNNEISEKSEIFDDQFSVERPDGSNFTLKIRSTKLEDSAMYFCASSTGTSGNEQFFGPGTRLTVL.

The chain combines TRBV10-3 with TRBJ2-5, with TRBD1 matching over 8 bases. This CDR3 region has 14 residues. Trimming cost V 6 bases and J 3 bases; bases outside gene matches: 6. Germline CDR1 reads ENHRY; CDR2 reads SYGVKD. The CDR3 nucleotides are TGTGCCATCAGCGTCCAGGGGGCTGAAGAGACCCAGTACTTC. It yields the protein CAISVQGAEETQYF.

The CDR3 loop is CASSQESSSGETQYF. CDR3 coding DNA: TGTGCCAGCAGCCAAGAGTCTAGCTCGGGGGAGACCCAGTACTTC. The chain couples TRBV3-1 to TRBJ2-5, with D perhaps matching TRBD2 (5 bases). The CDR3 sequence is 15 residues long. Germline V CDR1 and CDR2: LGHDT, YNNKEL (reference sequence). Deletions cut 0 bases from V and 5 bases from J, with 13 bases between.

This chain joins TRBV12-5 and TRBJ2-3, with TRBD1 as a possible D gene (5 bases). V was trimmed by 5 bases and J by 0 bases, leaving 21 bases between them. The V gene's germline CDR1 is LGHNT and CDR2 FRNRAP. The CDR3 extends over 18 amino acids. CDR3 sequence: CASGKNLQTARSTDTQYF. The CDR3 bases are TGTGCTAGTGGTAAAAACCTCCAGACAGCAAGGAGCACAGATACGCAGTATTTT.

The table lists this clonotype with a few counts. This chain connects TRBV10-3 to TRBJ2-5; tentatively, D is TRBD1 or TRBD2 (5 bases each). Looked up from germline, CDR1 is ENHRY and CDR2 is SYGVKD. The V gene lost 5 bases and the J gene lost 3 bases, with 13 bases spanning the gap. CDR3 size: 14 residues. The CDR3 region has the DNA TGTGCCATCAGTAGCCGGGGCCAAGAAGAGACCCAGTACTTC. Protein: CAISSRGQEETQYF.

For this clonotype: The germline gene is not matched at one end of the junction; a read error may be the cause. The chain's CDR3 is CASSLEGTNAKLFF. The CDR3 DNA follows: TGCGCCAGCAGCTTGGAGGGAACTAATGCAAAACTGTTTTTT. This chain links TRBV5-1 with TRBJ1-4; D is unresolved. Germline V gene data show CDR1 as SGHRS and CDR2 as YFSETQ. The CDR3 is 14 amino acids.

The table lists this clonotype with a few counts. The chain employs TRBV20-1 and TRBJ2-3; 7 positions match TRBD2. V dropped 6 bases and J dropped 0; count of bases not matched to a gene: 12. The length of the CDR3 is 16 residues. Germline CDR1 and CDR2: DFQATT and SNEGSKA (reference sequence). The CDR3 DNA is TGCAGTGCCCCCCCCGTTCTAGCGGTTAGCACAGATACGCAGTATTTT. Amino acid sequence: CSAPPVLAVSTDTQYF.

The sample holds many counts of this clonotype. The rearrangement joins TRBV20-1 to TRBJ2-3, with 11 bases matching TRBD2. Germline V gene data show CDR1 as DFQATT and CDR2 as SNEGSKA (reference sequence). The junction had 9 bases not matched to a gene; V was cut back by 1 base and J by 6 bases. The CDR3 spans 16 residues. The CDR3, as DNA: TGCAGTGCTAGAGTAGTGGTAGCGGGGGGGCAGGATACGCAGTATTTT. Its protein product is CSARVVVAGGQDTQYF.

This clonotype has just a few counts. The gene calls are TRBV24-1 and TRBJ2-1; D remains unclear. There are 14 residues in the CDR3. V lost 1 base and J 2 bases, leaving 5 bases between the germline ends. Looked up from germline, CDR1 is KGHDR and CDR2 is SFDVKD. The CDR3, as DNA: TGTGCCACCAGTGATTTCACAGCCTACAATGAGCAGTTCTTC. It codes for CATSDFTAYNEQFF.

Many counts were recorded for this clonotype. The chain links TRBV11-2 to TRBJ1-2; 7 nucleotides match TRBD1. CDR1 and CDR2 from the germline V gene are SGHAT and FQNNGV. With 5 bases clipped from V and 2 bases from J, the junction kept 5 bases outside the gene matches. The CDR3 covers 14 residues. In DNA, the CDR3 is TGTGCCAGCAGCCCCCTGGGACAGAACTATGGCTACACCTTC. Its translation is CASSPLGQNYGYTF.

This clonotype was picked up a small number of times. V is TRBV20-1 and J is TRBJ1-2; D unresolved. CDR1 and CDR2 (germline): DFQATT, SNEGSKA (reference sequence). The CDR3 covers 10 residues. Trimming took 0 bases from V and 7 from J, leaving 3 bases between them. Here the CDR3 reads CSARDTGYTF. CDR3 nucleotide sequence: TGCAGTGCTAGAGATACTGGCTACACCTTC.

CDR3 nucleotide sequence: TGCGCCAGCAGCTTCGGGGGGCAGGCGGAAGAGACCCAGTACTTC. Translation: CASSFGGQAEETQYF. This sequence joins TRBV5-1 and TRBJ2-5, with a possible D match to TRBD2 (7 bases). CDR3 length equals 15 residues. Trimming stripped 2 bases from V and 3 bases from J, with 14 bases between. Germline assignment: CDR1 SGHRS and CDR2 YFSETQ.

This clonotype was seen repeatedly, ten times or more. The CDR3 spells CASSSYSTDTQYF. The CDR3 DNA is TGTGCCAGCAGTTCATACAGCACAGATACGCAGTATTTT. The chain joins TRBV2 to TRBJ2-3, with unresolved D. This CDR3 comprises 13 residues. V dropped 5 bases and J dropped 0 bases, with 6 bases sitting between them. Looked up from germline, CDR1 is SNHLY and CDR2 is FYNNEI. The full variable domain, its missing parts supplied by reference TRBV2 and TRBJ2-3, is EPEVTQTPSHQVTQMGQEVILRCVPISNHLYFYWYRQILGQKVEFLVSFYNNEISEKSEIFDDQFSVERPDGSNFTLKIRSTKLEDSAMYFCASSSYSTDTQYFGPGTRLTVL.

A few counts support this clonotype. The chain joins TRBV5-1 to TRBJ2-1, with D uncertain. With 3 bases removed from V and 6 bases from J, the gap between germline ends came to 13 bases. The CDR3 is 14 amino acids. The V gene's germline CDR1 is SGHRS and CDR2 YFSETQ. The CDR3 reads CASSWGQLGNEQFF. The CDR3 region has the DNA TGCGCCAGCAGCTGGGGTCAACTCGGCAATGAGCAGTTCTTC.

This clonotype came up a few times. This chain connects TRBV29-1 to TRBJ2-7; no clear D gene. This CDR3 contains 13 residues. V was trimmed by 0 bases and J by 4 bases, leaving 10 bases between them. CDR1 is SQVTM, CDR2 ANQGSEA, per germline. This chain's CDR3 is CSVEEPGLYEQYF. CDR3 DNA: TGCAGCGTTGAAGAACCTGGCCTGTACGAGCAGTACTTC.

This clonotype was counted ten times or more. The chain joins TRBV12-3 or TRBV12-4 to TRBJ2-1, with 9 bases aligning to TRBD2. The CDR3 covers 14 residues. V lost 2 bases to trimming and J lost 4 bases; unmatched junction nucleotides: 0. The chain's CDR3 is CASSLTSGYNEQFF. The DNA for the CDR3 is TGTGCCAGCAGTTTAACTAGCGGGTACAATGAGCAGTTCTTC.

The J gene is TRBJ1-4, the V gene TRBV6-5; D is unresolved. The germline gives CDR1 MNHEY, CDR2 SVGAGI. The CDR3 loop spans 15 amino acids. V shed 7 bases and J shed 8 bases, with 20 bases lying between them. The CDR3 loop reads CASTPSSPLGEKLFF. As DNA, the CDR3 is TGTGCCAGCACCCCTTCTAGCCCCCTGGGGGAAAAACTGTTTTTT.

In this sample, this clonotype turned up many times. The CDR3 loop reads CASSGPDRDYYGYTF. CDR3 in DNA: TGTGCCAGCAGTGGGCCAGACAGGGACTACTATGGCTACACCTTC. The chain employs TRBV25-1 and TRBJ1-2; 7 bases align to TRBD1. Germline CDR1 and CDR2: MGHDK and SYGVNS. J gave up 3 bases and V 4 bases, and 8 bases lay outside the gene matches. The CDR3 runs to 15 residues.

The chain combines TRBV6-1 with TRBJ1-2; 7 bases map to TRBD1. Germline CDR1 reads MNHNS; CDR2 reads SASEGT. V was pared by 6 bases and J by 8 bases, with 18 bases of the junction left unmatched. This CDR3 is 16 amino acids long. The CDR3 loop reads CASRPGTDTQRGGYTF. In nucleotides, the CDR3 is TGTGCCAGCAGGCCCGGGACAGACACACAACGCGGAGGCTACACCTTC.

In this sample, this clonotype turned up many times. The chain is built from TRBV12-3 or TRBV12-4 and TRBJ2-2, with 8 bases lining up with TRBD2. V was clipped by 8 bases and J by 5 bases; unmatched bases: 10. The CDR3 extends over 15 amino acids. The CDR3 is CASPLRGVATGELFF. DNA for the CDR3: TGTGCCAGCCCTTTGCGGGGGGTTGCTACCGGGGAGCTGTTTTTT.

This sequence joins TRBV5-1 and TRBJ2-1; no clear D. The V gene's germline CDR1 is SGHRS and CDR2 YFSETQ. This CDR3 spans 12 amino acids. Between the trimmed V and J ends, which lost 1 base and 14 bases, there was a span of 13 bases. This chain's CDR3 is CASSLPHSEKFF. The CDR3 DNA reads as TGCGCCAGCAGCTTGCCCCACTCGGAGAAGTTCTTC.

The chain links TRBV7-3 to TRBJ1-5; no clear D gene. V dropped 2 bases and J dropped 0 bases, with 17 bases sitting between them. The V gene's germline CDR1 is SGHTA and CDR2 FQGTGA. The CDR3 extends over 18 amino acids. CDR3 protein: CASSLYRQATDSNQPQHF. The CDR3 DNA follows: TGTGCCAGCAGCTTATACCGGCAGGCGACGGATAGCAATCAGCCCCAGCATTTT.

The V gene is TRBV30, the J gene TRBJ2-7; D may be TRBD1 (5 bases). The germline V gene encodes CDR1 GTSNPN and CDR2 SVGIG (reference sequence). The CDR3 has 11 residues. V lost 0 bases to trimming and J lost 6 bases, with 6 bases between them. The CDR3 coding sequence is TGTGCCTGGAGTGTGGGGCCCGAGCAGTACTTC. Translating it yields CAWSVGPEQYF.

This rearrangement joins TRBV12-5 to TRBJ2-1; 9 nucleotides agree with TRBD2. Trimming cost V 3 bases and J 0 bases; bases outside gene matches: 3. Germline CDR1 LGHNT, CDR2 FRNRAP. The CDR3 has 16 residues. The DNA of the CDR3 is TGTGCTAGTGGTTTAGAGACTAGCGGCTCCTACAATGAGCAGTTCTTC. This gives the protein CASGLETSGSYNEQFF.

The chain couples TRBV24-1 to TRBJ2-1, with 7 nucleotides matching TRBD2. Germline V gives CDR1 KGHDR, CDR2 SFDVKD. The CDR3 length is 15 residues. V gave up 5 bases and J gave up 2 bases; unmatched junction bases: 5. The CDR3 DNA follows: TGTGCCACCAGTGTCGGGGGGAGGGCCTACAATGAGCAGTTCTTC. Translating gives CATSVGGRAYNEQFF.

This clonotype occurred a few times. The rearrangement links TRBV7-2 to TRBJ2-1, with TRBD2 identical over 10 bases. The CDR3 sequence is 16 residues long. Trimming at V came to 1 base and at J to 9 bases, leaving 9 bases not matched to a gene. CDR1 is SGHTA and CDR2 is FQGNSA in the germline V gene. As DNA, the CDR3 is TGTGCCAGCAGCTTAGGGACTAGCGGAGGTTTTGGTGAGCAGTTCTTC. This encodes CASSLGTSGGFGEQFF.